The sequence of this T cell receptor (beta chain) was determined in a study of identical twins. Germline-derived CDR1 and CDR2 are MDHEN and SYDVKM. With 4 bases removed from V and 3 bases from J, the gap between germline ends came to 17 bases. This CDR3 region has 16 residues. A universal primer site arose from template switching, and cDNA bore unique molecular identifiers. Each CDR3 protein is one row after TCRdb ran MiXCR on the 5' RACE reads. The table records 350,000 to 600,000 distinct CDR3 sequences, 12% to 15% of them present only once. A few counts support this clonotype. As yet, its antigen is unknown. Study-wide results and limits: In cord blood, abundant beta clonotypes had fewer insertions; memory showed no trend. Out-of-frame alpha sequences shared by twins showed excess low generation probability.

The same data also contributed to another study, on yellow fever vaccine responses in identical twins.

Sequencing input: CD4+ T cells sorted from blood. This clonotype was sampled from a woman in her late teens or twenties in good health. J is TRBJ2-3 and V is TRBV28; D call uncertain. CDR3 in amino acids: CASSSPPGPTTDTQYF. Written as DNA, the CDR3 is TGTGCCAGCAGTTCCCCGCCTGGACCCACGACAGATACGCAGTATTTT.